These T cell receptor beta chains were read from a single sample in a study of identical twins. TCRdb re-derived calls from the 5' RACE reads in MiXCR, one entry per CDR3 protein. Of 500,000 to 600,000 distinct CDR3 sequences listed, roughly a fifth are singletons. These same data were also listed under a study on T cells expressing NK-cell markers.

What was sequenced was CD4+ T cells sorted from blood. The receptors originated from a woman between 18 and 29 years old in good health. CDR3s include the opening cysteine and the closing phenylalanine or tryptophan. Fields, in order: D gene, CDR3 length, J gene, V gene, clone size, CDR3 DNA, CDR3 protein. The D gene is left open where the match is weak. Clone size appears in some rows only: once, few, many, or a class for an expanded clone.

TRBD2,14,TRBJ2-7,TRBV6-1,NA,TGTGCCAGCACCTGGACTAGCGACTCCTACGAGCAGTACTTC,CASTWTSDSYEQYF
TRBD2,15,TRBJ2-7,TRBV20-1,NA,TGCAGTGCTAGAGAATTTCTAGCGGGAGGCTACGAGCAGTACTTC,CSAREFLAGGYEQYF
NA,14,TRBJ2-1,TRBV5-4,NA,TGTGCCAGCAGCTTGCTGGGCGGTTCCAATGAGCAGTTCTTC,CASSLLGGSNEQFF
TRBD2,16,TRBJ2-1,TRBV4-3,few,TGCGCCAGCAGCCCTTCTCTAGCGGGAGCGAGGAATGAGCAGTTCTTC,CASSPSLAGARNEQFF
NA,14,TRBJ2-1,TRBV9,few,TGTGCCAGCAGCGTAGCACAGGGTAGGGCTGAGCAGTTCTTC,CASSVAQGRAEQFF
TRBD2,16,TRBJ2-2,TRBV5-6,NA,TGTGCCAGCAATGAGATAGCGGGAGGAAACACCGGGGAGCTGTTTTTT,CASNEIAGGNTGELFF
TRBD2,19,TRBJ2-3,TRBV5-1,NA,TGCGCCAGCAGCTTTTATCTGGGACTAGCGGGAGATGGGAAAGATACGCAGTATTTT,CASSFYLGLAGDGKDTQYF
TRBD2,16,TRBJ2-5,TRBV12-3/TRBV12-4,few,TGTGCCAGCAGTTTAAAGCCCGGGGGGGTACAAGAGACCCAGTACTTC,CASSLKPGGVQETQYF
NA,13,TRBJ1-2,TRBV12-3/TRBV12-4,many,TGTGCCAGCAGTTTGGACTTTTACTATGGCTACACCTTC,CASSLDFYYGYTF
TRBD2,17,TRBJ2-3,TRBV20-1,few,TGCAGTGCTTACCCACTGCCAGCGGGAGGAAGCACAGATACGCAGTATTTT,CSAYPLPAGGSTDTQYF
TRBD1,12,TRBJ1-3,TRBV27,few,TGTGCCAGCATGGACAGGGGTTACACCATATATTTT,CASMDRGYTIYF
TRBD2,12,TRBJ2-5,TRBV29-1,many,TGCAGCAAGACTAGCGGGGAAGAGACCCAGTACTTC,CSKTSGEETQYF
NA,13,TRBJ2-1,TRBV23-1,NA,TGCGCCAGCAGTCAATGGGGCGAGCATGAGCAGTTCTTC,CASSQWGEHEQFF
TRBD2,14,TRBJ2-4,TRBV20-1,NA,TGCAGTGCTAGGACTAGCGGGACGGGAAACATTCAGTACTTC,CSARTSGTGNIQYF
TRBD2,16,TRBJ2-7,TRBV10-3,few,TGTGCCATCAGTGGGGCTAGCGGGAGCTACAAGTACGAGCAGTACTTC,CAISGASGSYKYEQYF
NA,11,TRBJ1-4,TRBV20-1,NA,TGCAGTGCCTGGAGCGGCGAAAAACTGTTTTTT,CSAWSGEKLFF
TRBD2,15,TRBJ2-1,TRBV2,few,TGTGCCAGCAGCCGAACTCGGGGGGTAGGGAATGAGCAGTTCTTC,CASSRTRGVGNEQFF
TRBD2,16,TRBJ2-3,TRBV20-1,few,TGCAGTGCTAGACCGACTAGCGGGGGCCGCACAGATACGCAGTATTTT,CSARPTSGGRTDTQYF
NA,15,TRBJ1-5,TRBV10-3,NA,TGTGCCATCAGCTCAACAAGGGTAGTAGATCAGCCCCAGCATTTT,CAISSTRVVDQPQHF
NA,18,TRBJ1-2,TRBV4-2,NA,TGTGCCAGCAGCCAAGATTTAGGGGGGCGCTTAACCCACCGTGGCTACACCTTC,CASSQDLGGRLTHRGYTF
TRBD1,15,TRBJ1-2,TRBV19,few,TGTGCCAGTAGTCTCAATACAGGGGACTCCTATGGCTACACCTTC,CASSLNTGDSYGYTF
NA,13,TRBJ1-4,TRBV20-1,few,TGCAGTGCTAGTAGGGTGAATAATGAAAAACTGTTTTTT,CSASRVNNEKLFF